This TCR beta chain was documented in a study of T-cell reconstitution after alpha-beta-depleted transplantation in children. V was clipped by 7 bases and J by 4 bases; unmatched bases: 5. The CDR3 is 13 amino acids. This clonotype was seen ten or more times. Its antigen is undetermined. Preparation of the TCRbeta library was carried out with unique molecular identifiers. TCRdb reprocessed the PCR reads via MiXCR and lists one record per CDR3 protein. This sample carries about 290,000 distinct CDR3 sequences, 6.5% to 9% of them seen once, and the ten largest clones take approximately 8.6%. Study findings and constraints: Some patients' high day-60 TCRbeta diversity was traced to surviving recipient T cells and thymic progenitors. Newly produced T cells mostly provided counts and TCRbeta diversity after one year, as hyperexpanded clones declined. Reportedly, roughly two months post-transplant, alpha-beta T cells arose from several hundred expanded graft clones.

Source: peripheral blood, taken 360 days after TCRalphabeta/CD19-depleted stem cell transplant. This sequence joins TRBV12-3 or TRBV12-4 and TRBJ2-3; 7 bases map to TRBD1. The receptor was isolated from a female patient aged 2-15 years who had a stem cell transplant for Fanconi anemia, so the T cells may come from the graft donor. The CDR3 DNA is TGTGCCAGCACACAGGGGTTCCCAGATACGCAGTATTTT. It specifies CASTQGFPDTQYF.